The sequence of this T cell receptor beta chain was determined in a study of blood T cells in healthy people across ages. General study findings and limits: Naive CD4+ cell counts and diversity both ran higher in long-lived than in aged donors.

Note on this clonotype: What it binds is unknown.

It was with a sample-barcoded 5' primer and a J-beta primer mix that a second PCR of about 7 to 12 cycles was run. TCRdb itself ran the 5' RACE reads through MiXCR, one entry per CDR3 protein. The sample contains over 1,500,000 distinct CDR3 sequences, about 49% of which appear only once. V was pared by 0 bases and J by 7 bases, with 11 bases of the junction left unmatched. Germline-derived CDR1 and CDR2 are LNHNV and YYDKDF (reference sequence). This CDR3 has 18 amino acids. This sequence joins TRBV15 and TRBJ2-1; TRBD1 matches 11 bases. The clonotype was recovered from a woman aged 40 to 49 in good health. The sequencing sample was made of blood. The CDR3 nucleotides read TGTGCCACCAGCAGAGACCCAACGGGACAGGGGGAGCGTAATGAGCAGTTCTTC. It is translated as CATSRDPTGQGERNEQFF.